This T cell receptor (beta chain) comes out of a study of regulatory T cells in long-lasting Graves disease. In the study overall: Newly diagnosed Graves' patients had taken antithyroid drugs under 3 months. Findings and caveats of the study: What was studied was peripheral blood only, and not thyroid tissue. Because few samples were included, accuracy may have been lower. New patients shared fewer public clonotypes (more than 850) than persistent patients did (approximately 3,000).

This clonotype was seen a handful of times. Its target is unknown. To make TCR beta libraries, researchers used iRepertoire HTBI primers and Arm-PCR of CDR3 regions. Each CDR3 protein is one row after TCRdb ran MiXCR on the multiplex PCR reads. The data contain approximately 230,000 distinct CDR3 sequences, around 20% of them singletons. The sample's time point: newly diagnosed GD, antithyroid drugs for less than 3 months. PBMC-derived RNA was used for the TCR library. Specimen: peripheral blood mononuclear cells (PBMCs), collected at new diagnosis, from a patient treated with antithyroid drugs. The TCR comes from a female donor with Graves disease.

The CDR3 protein is CAWSAYGYEQYF. As DNA, the CDR3 is TGTGCCTGGAGTGCTTACGGTTACGAGCAGTACTTC. This rearrangement joins TRBV30 to TRBJ2-7, with no clear D. V shed 1 base and J shed 4 bases, with 8 bases lying between them. Germline V gene lookup returns CDR1 GTSNPN and CDR2 SVGIG (reference sequence). CDR3 length: 12 amino acids.